A selection of T cell receptor beta chains follows, all from one sample in a study of blood T cell repertoires in COVID-19. The repertoire was sequenced with immunoSEQ multiplex PCR; TCRdb's copy has only in-frame clones and lacks some. Among a few hundred thousand clones listed, approximately 90% were seen once. The sample taken for sequencing was PBMCs or T cells enriched from blood (not recorded which). Source of these receptors: a man aged 40-49 years who had recovered from COVID-19. Both conserved end residues are part of each CDR3. D genes are given only for firm matches. The size field is filled for only some rows; it gives once, few, many or a size class.

j_call | clone_size | d_call | v_call | cdr3_nt | cdr3_aa
TRBJ2-1 | once | - | TRBV24-1 | TGTGCCACCAGTGATGAGACAGTCAATGAGCAGTTCTTC | CATSDETVNEQFF
TRBJ2-1 | - | TRBD2 | TRBV20-1 | TGCAGTGCTAGTGGTTCGGGACTAGCGGGAGGGTTAGCAAATGAGCAGTTCTTC | CSASGSGLAGGLANEQFF
TRBJ2-3 | - | TRBD2 | TRBV10-2 | TGCGCCAGCAGTGAGTTTAGACTAGCGGGAGGGGTGGTGTATTTT | CASSEFRLAGGVVYF
TRBJ2-3 | - | TRBD2 | TRBV2 | TGTGCCAGCAGTGTGAGAGCGGGGGGCACAGATACGCAGTATTTT | CASSVRAGGTDTQYF
TRBJ2-1 | - | - | TRBV28 | TGTGCCGGATCCCGCGGGGGCGGGGTTTCTTACAATGAGCAGTTCTTC | CAGSRGGGVSYNEQFF
TRBJ2-7 | - | TRBD2 | TRBV28 | TGTGCCAGCAGTCTCCTAGCGGGAGTTTTCTACGAGCAGTACTTC | CASSLLAGVFYEQYF
TRBJ1-1 | once | TRBD1 | TRBV19 | TGTGCCAGTAGTCGCCGGGACAGGGTAAGGACTGAAGCTTTCTTT | CASSRRDRVRTEAFF
TRBJ2-7 | - | - | TRBV7-9 | TGTGCCAGCAGCGCCCCCCGGGACAAAGCCTACGAGCAGTACTTC | CASSAPRDKAYEQYF
TRBJ1-1 | - | - | TRBV7-3 | TGTGCCAGCGGCAGAGGTAGGAACACTGAAGCTTTCTTT | CASGRGRNTEAFF
TRBJ2-1 | - | - | TRBV7-2 | TGTGCCAGCAGCTTAGCCGGAGGGCGGTACAATGAGCAGTTCTTC | CASSLAGGRYNEQFF
TRBJ1-2 | - | - | TRBV28 | TGTGCCAGCAGTAGAGCGACCACAGGGTTAAATGGCTACACCTTC | CASSRATTGLNGYTF
TRBJ1-5 | - | - | TRBV6-5 | TGTGCCAGCAGCCTAAGAGGGAGCAATCAGCCCCAGCATTTT | CASSLRGSNQPQHF
TRBJ2-7 | - | - | TRBV28 | TGTGCCAGCAAGCCGGCGGTCGGGGCCTACGAGCAGTACTTC | CASKPAVGAYEQYF
TRBJ2-3 | - | TRBD2 | TRBV4-1 | TGCGCCAGCAGCCAAGGGAGAGGGCGGGAGTTTAAAGATACGCAGTATTTT | CASSQGRGREFKDTQYF
TRBJ2-6 | - | TRBD2 | TRBV19 | TGTGCCAGTAAGGAAGCGGGGGGGCTTGGGGCCAACGTCCTGACTTTC | CASKEAGGLGANVLTF
TRBJ1-5 | - | - | TRBV30 | TGTGCCTGGAGTGCGTACCGAGGAAATAGCAATCAGCCCCAGCATTTT | CAWSAYRGNSNQPQHF
TRBJ2-7 | - | TRBD2 | TRBV4-1 | TGCGCCAGCAGCCCAGGACTAGCGGAATACGAGCAGTACTTC | CASSPGLAEYEQYF
TRBJ2-1 | - | TRBD2 | TRBV11-2 | TGTGCCAGCAGCCCGCTAGCGGGAGGGGTGGATGAGCAGTTCTTC | CASSPLAGGVDEQFF
TRBJ2-1 | - | - | TRBV27 | TGTGCCAGCAGTTTAAGTGCCGGGGTAGGCGAGCAGTTCTTC | CASSLSAGVGEQFF
TRBJ2-3 | once | - | TRBV7-6 | TGTGCCAGCAGCCAAGTCACGGGTGCGCAGTATTTT | CASSQVTGAQYF
TRBJ1-1 | - | - | TRBV9 | TGTGCCAGCAGCCCCGGGGGGCTGGGGACTGAAGCTTTCTTT | CASSPGGLGTEAFF
TRBJ2-5 | - | - | TRBV28 | TGTGCCAGCAGGCCCCCTCGCCGGACAAATCAAGAGACCCAGTACTTC | CASRPPRRTNQETQYF
TRBJ1-1 | - | TRBD1 | TRBV29-1 | TGCAGCGTTGGACAGGGTACCCTCAGGCGTCATACTGAAGCTTTCTTT | CSVGQGTLRRHTEAFF
TRBJ2-1 | - | TRBD1 | TRBV28 | TGTGCCAGCAGTTTATCCCCCGGGACAGGGGGCCGCAATGAGCAGTTCTTC | CASSLSPGTGGRNEQFF
TRBJ2-1 | many | TRBD1 | TRBV4-1 | TGCGCCAGCAGCCCGCGGACAGGGAGCAATGAGCAGTTCTTC | CASSPRTGSNEQFF
TRBJ2-3 | - | - | TRBV6-2/TRBV6-3 | TGTGCCAGCAGTTACGCCCTAGCGCGAACAGATACGCAGTATTTT | CASSYALARTDTQYF
TRBJ1-5 | - | - | TRBV27 | TGTGCCAGCAGTTTACGAGGTTCTCATCAGCCCCAGCATTTT | CASSLRGSHQPQHF
TRBJ2-3 | - | - | TRBV30 | TGTGCCTGGAGCGCACAGGGAGGGGCAGATACGCAGTATTTT | CAWSAQGGADTQYF
TRBJ2-1 | - | - | TRBV7-5 | TGTGCCAGAAGCCCCTGGACAGGGGAGCATGAGCAGTTCTTC | CARSPWTGEHEQFF
TRBJ2-2 | - | TRBD2 | TRBV18 | TGTGCCAGCTCATACAGCGGGACGAACACCGGGGAGCTGTTTTTT | CASSYSGTNTGELFF
TRBJ2-1 | - | TRBD1 | TRBV7-9 | TGTGCCAGCAGCCCTGGACAGGGTTTTTTCAATGAGCAGTTCTTC | CASSPGQGFFNEQFF
TRBJ2-5 | few | TRBD1 | TRBV18 | TGTGCCAGCTCACCAGGGACGAGGACAGGGAGAGGTGAGACCCAGTACTTC | CASSPGTRTGRGETQYF
TRBJ1-2 | - | - | TRBV19 | TGTGCCAGTAGTATAGGAGAGTACTATGGCTACACCTTC | CASSIGEYYGYTF
TRBJ2-7 | - | - | TRBV19 | TGTGCCAGTAGTCTCATACTAACGGAGGGCGAGCAGTACTTC | CASSLILTEGEQYF
TRBJ2-2 | - | TRBD1 | TRBV29-1 | TGCAGCGTTTGGGGGAGAGGGACAGGTCCAAACACCGGGGAGCTGTTTTTT | CSVWGRGTGPNTGELFF
TRBJ2-7 | - | TRBD1 | TRBV7-3 | TGTGCCAGCAGCTTAAATAAGGACAGGGGGCACGAGCAGTACTTC | CASSLNKDRGHEQYF
TRBJ2-4 | - | - | TRBV5-1 | TGCGCCAGCAGCTTGGAGGCGGGCCTAGCCAAAAACATTCAGTACTTC | CASSLEAGLAKNIQYF
TRBJ1-1 | - | - | TRBV18 | TGTGCCAGCTCAGAGGGCCAGGGGTCGAACACTGAAGCTTTCTTT | CASSEGQGSNTEAFF
TRBJ2-5 | - | - | TRBV9 | TGTGCCAGCAGCGCCGGGACAACGGAGACCCAGTACTTC | CASSAGTTETQYF
TRBJ2-1 | - | TRBD2 | TRBV4-1 | TGCGCCAGCAGCCAAGGCATTAGCGGGAGAATCGATGAGCAGTTCTTC | CASSQGISGRIDEQFF
TRBJ2-3 | - | TRBD2 | TRBV20-1 | TGCAGTGCTAGTCTTATAGGACTAGCGGGAGGGCCAGATACGCAGTATTTT | CSASLIGLAGGPDTQYF
TRBJ1-1 | - | - | TRBV3-1/TRBV3-2 | TGTGCCAGCACCTACAGGGCCGAAGCTTTCTTT | CASTYRAEAFF
TRBJ2-1 | - | - | TRBV4-2 | TGTGCCAGCAGCCAAGGCCCAGGGGTGGTGGATGAGCAGTTCTTC | CASSQGPGVVDEQFF
TRBJ2-7 | - | - | TRBV6-5 | TGTGCCAGCCGAACTGGGGGGTTCACTTACGAGCAGTACTTC | CASRTGGFTYEQYF
TRBJ2-5 | once | TRBD1 | TRBV20-1 | TGCAGTGCTAGTAGAGGGACAGGGCAAGAGACCCAGTACTTC | CSASRGTGQETQYF
TRBJ2-1 | - | TRBD1 | TRBV5-3 | TGTGCCAGAAGCGAGCGACAGGGGGCTGGGTACAATGAGCAGTTCTTC | CARSERQGAGYNEQFF
TRBJ1-2 | - | - | TRBV6-5 | TGTGCCAGCAGTCAAACACCGGAGGGGTTGGATGGCTACACCTTC | CASSQTPEGLDGYTF
TRBJ1-6 | - | - | TRBV7-2 | TGTGCCAGCAGCTCCGCGAGGAATTCACCCCTCCACTTT | CASSSARNSPLHF
TRBJ1-1 | - | - | TRBV28 | TGTGCCAGCAGACCCTGGGACACCCGGAACACTGAAGCTTTCTTT | CASRPWDTRNTEAFF
TRBJ2-3 | - | TRBD1 | TRBV19 | TGTGCCAGTATTGGCTCTGGGACAGGGGAGGATACGCAGTATTTT | CASIGSGTGEDTQYF
TRBJ2-3 | - | - | TRBV11-3 | TGTGCCAGCAGCTCCCTTTCGGATACGCAGTATTTT | CASSSLSDTQYF
TRBJ2-5 | - | TRBD1 | TRBV6-5 | TGTGCCAGCAGTTACGCGGACAGGGGGTACCAAGAGACCCAGTACTTC | CASSYADRGYQETQYF
TRBJ1-1 | - | - | TRBV5-1 | TGCGCCAGCAGCTTGGGACAGACCCTTCAGGTCGCTGAAGCTTTCTTT | CASSLGQTLQVAEAFF
TRBJ2-3 | - | TRBD2 | TRBV7-2 | TGTGCCACCAAACATCGGGGGGTAAGCACAGATACGCAGTATTTT | CATKHRGVSTDTQYF
TRBJ2-5 | - | - | TRBV15 | TGTGCCACCAGCAGATCGGGACTTCCACCTCAAAGCCAGGAGACCCAGTACTTC | CATSRSGLPPQSQETQYF
TRBJ1-5 | - | - | TRBV7-2 | TGTGCCAGCAGGAAACAGGGAAACAATCAGCCCCAGCATTTT | CASRKQGNNQPQHF